The subject of this entry is one T cell receptor beta chain. The same CDR3 is also encoded by other DNA sequences in this sample. V lost 6 bases and J lost 1, with 9 bases in between. The CDR3 is 13 amino acids. Germline CDR1 reads MRHNA; CDR2 reads SNTAGT. DNA input for the unsorted PBMC replicate PCRs was 250 to 350 ng, tens of thousands of T cell genomes. TCRdb's table, derived via immunoSEQ multiplex PCR, lists solely in-frame clones and lacks some. The table includes 450,000 to 500,000 clones, 81% detected once. This entry comes from a study of shared clonotypes between healthy human individuals. The clonotype comes from a woman in her thirties or forties in good health. Some clones in this sample may be carry-over from other donors' samples. Sequenced: PBMCs. The chain couples TRBV6-4 to TRBJ1-1; a weak D match, TRBD1 (6 bases). CDR3 amino acids: CASSADRNTEAFF. CDR3 DNA sequence: TGTGCCAGCAGCGCGGACAGGAACACTGAAGCTTTCTTT.